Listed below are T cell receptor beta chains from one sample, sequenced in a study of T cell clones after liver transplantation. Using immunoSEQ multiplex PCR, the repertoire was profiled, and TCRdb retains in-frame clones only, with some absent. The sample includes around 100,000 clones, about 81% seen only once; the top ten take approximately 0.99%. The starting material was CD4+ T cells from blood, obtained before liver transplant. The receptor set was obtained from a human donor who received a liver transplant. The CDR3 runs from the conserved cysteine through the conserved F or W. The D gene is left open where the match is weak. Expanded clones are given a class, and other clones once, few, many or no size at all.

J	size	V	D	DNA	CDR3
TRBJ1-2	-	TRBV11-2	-	TGTGCCAGCAGCTCCCGACTGACAGCTAACTATGGCTACACCTTC	CASSSRLTANYGYTF
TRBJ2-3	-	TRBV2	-	TGTGCCAGCAGGGTCGGACAAGCCTCGGATACGCAGTATTTT	CASRVGQASDTQYF
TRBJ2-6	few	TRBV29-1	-	TGCAGCGTGGGGAGAGGCGGACACTCTGGGGCCAACGTCCTGACTTTC	CSVGRGGHSGANVLTF
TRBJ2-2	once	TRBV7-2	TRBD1	TGTGCCAGCAGCGTCCGCTGGGACAGAGGCGCCGGGGAGCTGTTTTTT	CASSVRWDRGAGELFF
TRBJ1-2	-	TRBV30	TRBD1	TGTGCCTGGAGGGGACAGGGGGATCATGGCTACACCTTC	CAWRGQGDHGYTF
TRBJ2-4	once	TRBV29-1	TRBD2	TGCAGCGTTGCAGCGGGAGCTGACATTCAGTACTTC	CSVAAGADIQYF
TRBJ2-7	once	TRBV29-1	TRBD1	TGCAGCGTCCGACAGGGGATGGATACGGGGGAGCAGTACTTC	CSVRQGMDTGEQYF
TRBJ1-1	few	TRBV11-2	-	TGTGCCAGCAGCCCAGGTACTGAAGCTTTCTTT	CASSPGTEAFF
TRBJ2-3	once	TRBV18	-	TGTGCCAGCTCACCCCGGGGGATTACAGATACGCAGTATTTT	CASSPRGITDTQYF
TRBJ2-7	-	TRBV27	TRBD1	TGTGCCAGCAGTTTCTCAGGACAGGGGAACCACGAGCAGTACTTC	CASSFSGQGNHEQYF
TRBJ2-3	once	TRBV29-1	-	TGCAGCGTGGGGTCGGGAGATACGCAGTATTTT	CSVGSGDTQYF
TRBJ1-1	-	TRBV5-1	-	TGCGCCAGCAGCTTGACTCAGGGTACCACTGAAGCTTTCTTT	CASSLTQGTTEAFF
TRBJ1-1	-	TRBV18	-	TGTGCCAGCTCGCAGGGCCTGGGAGGCACTGAAGCTTTCTTT	CASSQGLGGTEAFF
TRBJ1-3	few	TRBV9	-	TGTGCCAGCAGCGCTGGCGACAGGCCTGTGGGTACCATATATTTT	CASSAGDRPVGTIYF
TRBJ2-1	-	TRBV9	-	TGTGCCAGCAGCGTACAGGGGGGACCCTACAATGAGCAGTTCTTC	CASSVQGGPYNEQFF
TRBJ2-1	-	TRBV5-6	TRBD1	TGTGCCAGCAGCCAAGACAGGGGCCTCCGCAACAATGAGCAGTTCTTC	CASSQDRGLRNNEQFF
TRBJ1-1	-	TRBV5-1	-	TGCGCCAGCAGCCTACACAGGGTCGGAGGGAGCACTGAAGCTTTCTTT	CASSLHRVGGSTEAFF
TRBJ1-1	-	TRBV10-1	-	TGCGCCAGCAGTGAAGGTTCAGGGCTTGGGCGGCGTTGTTGGAATGTTGAAGCTTTCTTT	CASSEGSGLGRRCWNVEAFF
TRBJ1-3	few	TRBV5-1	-	TGCGCCAGCAGATTACAGCCAGACTCTGGAAACACCATATATTTT	CASRLQPDSGNTIYF
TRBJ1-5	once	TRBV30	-	TGTGCCTGGAGTGTACCGAGCGGATCGGGAGCTCAGCCCCAGCATTTT	CAWSVPSGSGAQPQHF
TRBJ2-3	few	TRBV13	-	TGTGCCAGCAGCTTAGGTTCCGGGAGATATACGCAGTATTTT	CASSLGSGRYTQYF
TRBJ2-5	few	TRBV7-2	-	TGTGCCAGCAGCCTAGTAGTGGACCCCCAAGAGACCCAGTACTTC	CASSLVVDPQETQYF
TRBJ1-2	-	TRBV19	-	TGTGCCAGTAGTAACTTCACCTCGGGGAGGATTTATGGCTACACCTTC	CASSNFTSGRIYGYTF
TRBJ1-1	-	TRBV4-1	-	TGCGCCAGCAGTCTAGAAGGGGCCCTCTTGAACACTGAAGCTTTCTTT	CASSLEGALLNTEAFF
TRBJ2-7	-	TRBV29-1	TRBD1	TGCAGCGTGAAGGGACAGGGGGCGCCTGGGCAGTACTTC	CSVKGQGAPGQYF
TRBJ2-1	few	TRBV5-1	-	TGCGCCAGCAGCTCGGGCGGAGGGCTAAATGAGCAGTTCTTC	CASSSGGGLNEQFF
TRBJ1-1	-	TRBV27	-	TGTGCCAGCAGCAAGACAGGGAACACTGAAGCTTTCTTT	CASSKTGNTEAFF
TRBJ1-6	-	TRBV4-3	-	TGCGCCAGCAGCCAAGATCGTACAGGGATTTCACCCCTCCACTTT	CASSQDRTGISPLHF
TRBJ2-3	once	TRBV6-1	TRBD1	TGTGCCAGCAGTGCGCCGTCGGGACAGGGAGCAGATACGCAGTATTTT	CASSAPSGQGADTQYF
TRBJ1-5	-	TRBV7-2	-	TGTGCCAGCAGCTTAGGAGCTTTAGTGATCGGAGGGCCCCAGCATTTT	CASSLGALVIGGPQHF
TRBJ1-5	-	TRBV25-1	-	TGTGCCAGCAGTGTCCCCGGGGTGGGCCAGCCCCAGCATTTT	CASSVPGVGQPQHF
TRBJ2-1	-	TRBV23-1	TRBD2	TGCGCCAGCAGCACCCGGTCTAGCGGGGGCTGTGAGCAGTTCTTC	CASSTRSSGGCEQFF
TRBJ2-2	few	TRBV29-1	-	TGCAGCGTTGAAGATTTTGGGGAGCTGTTTTTT	CSVEDFGELFF
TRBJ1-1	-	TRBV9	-	TGTGCCAGCAGCGCGCGGCTGGGGGGGTACACTGAAGCTTTCTTT	CASSARLGGYTEAFF
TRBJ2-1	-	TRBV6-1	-	TGTGCCAGCAGCCCATGGAGAACTGGGGACAATGAGCAGTTCTTC	CASSPWRTGDNEQFF
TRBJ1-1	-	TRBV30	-	TGTGCCTGGAGCGGGCGCGGGGCAGGGCGCACTGAAGCTTTCTTT	CAWSGRGAGRTEAFF
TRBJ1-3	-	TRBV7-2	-	TGTGCCAGCAGCCAGGACCCTACTGGAAACACCATATATTTT	CASSQDPTGNTIYF
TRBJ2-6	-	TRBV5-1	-	TGCGCCAGCAGCTTGAGGTCAGGAGACTCTGGGGCCAACGTCCTGACTTTC	CASSLRSGDSGANVLTF
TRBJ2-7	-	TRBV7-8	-	TGTGCCAGCAGCTTCCCGGGGCCCTACGAGCAGTACTTC	CASSFPGPYEQYF
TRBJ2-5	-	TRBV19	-	TGTGCCAGTAGTACGCGGGGACTAGGGGGCCAGACCCAGTACTTC	CASSTRGLGGQTQYF
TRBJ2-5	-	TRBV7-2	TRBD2	TGTGCCAGCAACGGCGAGCCGGGGACTAGCGGGGGTGAGCAAGAGACCCAGTACTTC	CASNGEPGTSGGEQETQYF
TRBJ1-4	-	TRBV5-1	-	TGCGCCAGCAGCCCCGGACGGGGGACTAATGAAAAACTGTTTTTT	CASSPGRGTNEKLFF
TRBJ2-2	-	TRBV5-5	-	TGTGCCAGCAGCTTAACGGGGTCCCAACGCTCAATTACGAACACCGGGGAGCTGTTTTTT	CASSLTGSQRSITNTGELFF
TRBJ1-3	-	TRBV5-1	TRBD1	TGCGCCAGCAGACCGATAACAGGGGCGGGAAACACCATATATTTT	CASRPITGAGNTIYF
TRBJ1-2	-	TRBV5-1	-	TGCGCCAGCAGCAAACAGGGAACTAACTATGGCTACACCTTC	CASSKQGTNYGYTF
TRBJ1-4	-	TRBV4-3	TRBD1	TGCGCCAGCAGCCAAGATCAGGGGACAGGGGCTAATGAAAAACTGTTTTTT	CASSQDQGTGANEKLFF
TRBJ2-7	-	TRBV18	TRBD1	TGTGCCAGCTCCCAACTCGACAGGGCCGAGCAGTACTTC	CASSQLDRAEQYF
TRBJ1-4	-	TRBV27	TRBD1	TGTGCCAGCAGTTTATCCGGGACAGGATATGAAAAACTGTTTTTT	CASSLSGTGYEKLFF
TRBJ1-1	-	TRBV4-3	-	TGCGCCAGCAGCCAAGATTACGAGCGAACTGAAGCTTTCTTT	CASSQDYERTEAFF
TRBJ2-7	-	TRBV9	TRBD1	TGTGCCAGCAGCGTAGGACAGGGCACCTACGAGCAGTACTTC	CASSVGQGTYEQYF
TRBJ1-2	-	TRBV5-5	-	TGTGCCAGCAGCTCCCCGGAGGGCTATGGCTACACCTTC	CASSSPEGYGYTF
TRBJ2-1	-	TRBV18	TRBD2	TGTGCCAGCTCACATACCACTAGCGGGAGTGACAATGAGCAGTTCTTC	CASSHTTSGSDNEQFF
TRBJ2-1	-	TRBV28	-	TGTGCCAGCGGCCGAAGCTACAATGAGCAGTTCTTC	CASGRSYNEQFF
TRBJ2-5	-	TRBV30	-	TGTGCCTGGAGCGGAACCCAGGGGACCCAGTACTTC	CAWSGTQGTQYF
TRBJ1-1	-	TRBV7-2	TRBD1	TGTGCCAGCAGCTCCACAGGGGTTAACACTGAAGCTTTCTTT	CASSSTGVNTEAFF
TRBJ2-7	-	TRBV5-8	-	TGTGCCAGCAGCTTCCGGGATCCCAGATACGAGCAGTACTTC	CASSFRDPRYEQYF
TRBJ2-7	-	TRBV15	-	TGTGCCACCAGCAGAGATCCTAAGACTAGCTACGAGCAGTACTTC	CATSRDPKTSYEQYF
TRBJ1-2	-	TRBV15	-	TGTGCCACCAGCAGAGACGGCCCCGCGGAATCTGGCTACACCTTC	CATSRDGPAESGYTF
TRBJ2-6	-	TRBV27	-	TGTGCCAGTTCCTCGTCTTCTGGGGCCAACGTCCTGACTTTC	CASSSSSGANVLTF
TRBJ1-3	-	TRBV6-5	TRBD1	TGTGCCAGCAGGAACAGGGGGCTATCTGGAAACACCATATATTTT	CASRNRGLSGNTIYF